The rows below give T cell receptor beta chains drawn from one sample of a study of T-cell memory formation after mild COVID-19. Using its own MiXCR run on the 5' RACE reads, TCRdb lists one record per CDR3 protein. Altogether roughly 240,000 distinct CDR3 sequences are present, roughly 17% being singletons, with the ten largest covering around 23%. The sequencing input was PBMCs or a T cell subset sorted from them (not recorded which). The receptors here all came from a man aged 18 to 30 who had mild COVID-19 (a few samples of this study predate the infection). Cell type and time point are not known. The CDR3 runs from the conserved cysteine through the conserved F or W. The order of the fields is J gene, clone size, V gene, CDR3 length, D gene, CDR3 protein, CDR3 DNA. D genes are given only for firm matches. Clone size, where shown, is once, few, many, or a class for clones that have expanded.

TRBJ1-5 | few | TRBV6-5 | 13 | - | CASSYGVKEPQHF | TGTGCCAGCAGTTACGGGGTAAAGGAGCCCCAGCATTTT
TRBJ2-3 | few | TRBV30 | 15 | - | CAWSRIRGAGDTQYF | TGTGCCTGGAGTCGAATCAGGGGGGCAGGAGATACGCAGTATTTT
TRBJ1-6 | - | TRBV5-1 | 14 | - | CASSTDRVNSPLHF | TGCGCCAGCAGCACGGACAGAGTAAATTCACCCCTCCACTTT
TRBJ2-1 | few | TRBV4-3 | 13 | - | CASSQALRPEQFF | TGCGCCAGCAGCCAAGCTCTTCGTCCCGAGCAGTTCTTC
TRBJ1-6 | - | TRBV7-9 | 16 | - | CASSLGGAGEGSPLHF | TGTGCCAGCAGCTTAGGAGGTGCAGGAGAGGGTTCACCCCTCCACTTT
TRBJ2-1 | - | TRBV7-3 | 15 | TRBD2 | CASSLSGGAIDEQFF | TGTGCCAGCAGCTTAAGCGGGGGGGCGATCGATGAGCAGTTCTTC
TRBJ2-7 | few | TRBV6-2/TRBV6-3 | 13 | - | CASTSALAWEQYF | TGTGCCAGCACATCAGCTTTGGCGTGGGAGCAGTACTTC
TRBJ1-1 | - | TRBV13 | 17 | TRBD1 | CASSPPGTGGLNTEAFF | TGTGCCAGCAGCCCGCCCGGGACAGGGGGCTTGAACACTGAAGCTTTCTTT
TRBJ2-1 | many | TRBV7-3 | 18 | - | CASSLTRGGPSSYNEQFF | TGTGCCAGCAGCTTAACCAGGGGGGGCCCGAGCTCCTACAATGAGCAGTTCTTC
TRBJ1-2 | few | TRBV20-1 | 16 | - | CSAKDPGGTAQYGYTF | TGCAGTGCTAAAGACCCCGGGGGGACCGCTCAGTATGGCTACACCTTC
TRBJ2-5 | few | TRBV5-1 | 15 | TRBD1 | CASSFTGDVQETQYF | TGCGCCAGCAGCTTTACAGGGGACGTCCAAGAGACCCAGTACTTC
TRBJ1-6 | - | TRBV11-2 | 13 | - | CASSSGPQSPLHF | TGTGCCAGCAGCTCCGGACCCCAATCACCCCTCCACTTT
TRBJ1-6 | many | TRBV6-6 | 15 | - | CASRLREAYNSPLHF | TGTGCCAGCAGACTCAGGGAGGCGTATAATTCACCCCTCCACTTT
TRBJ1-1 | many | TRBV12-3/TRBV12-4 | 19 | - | CASSLGPRVSMARNTEAFF | TGTGCCAGCAGTTTAGGCCCCAGGGTGTCTATGGCTCGGAACACTGAAGCTTTCTTT
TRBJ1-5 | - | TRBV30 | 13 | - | CALPGRHHQPQHF | TGTGCCTTACCAGGACGTCACCATCAGCCCCAGCATTTT
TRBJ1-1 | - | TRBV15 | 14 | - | CATSRAGRPRKAFF | TGTGCCACCAGCAGAGCCGGCCGCCCCCGTAAAGCTTTCTTT
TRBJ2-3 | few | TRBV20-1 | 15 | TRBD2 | CSAQLAGRSTDTQYF | TGCAGTGCCCAGCTAGCGGGGAGAAGCACAGATACGCAGTATTTT
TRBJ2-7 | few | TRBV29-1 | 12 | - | CSAGGGEYEQYF | TGCAGCGCCGGAGGGGGAGAGTACGAGCAGTACTTC
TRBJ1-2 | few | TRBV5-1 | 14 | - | CASSLEDRRYGYTF | TGCGCCAGCAGCTTGGAGGACAGAAGATATGGCTACACCTTC
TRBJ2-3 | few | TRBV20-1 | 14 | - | CSGQVRGVGDTQYF | TGCAGTGGCCAGGTCCGTGGCGTCGGCGATACGCAGTATTTT
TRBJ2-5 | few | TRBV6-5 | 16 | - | CASSSAGPGYWETQYF | TGTGCCAGCAGCTCCGCCGGGCCCGGATACTGGGAGACCCAGTACTTC
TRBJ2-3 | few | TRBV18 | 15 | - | CASSPPQRSLGTQYF | TGTGCCAGCTCACCACCTCAACGGTCGCTCGGGACGCAGTATTTT